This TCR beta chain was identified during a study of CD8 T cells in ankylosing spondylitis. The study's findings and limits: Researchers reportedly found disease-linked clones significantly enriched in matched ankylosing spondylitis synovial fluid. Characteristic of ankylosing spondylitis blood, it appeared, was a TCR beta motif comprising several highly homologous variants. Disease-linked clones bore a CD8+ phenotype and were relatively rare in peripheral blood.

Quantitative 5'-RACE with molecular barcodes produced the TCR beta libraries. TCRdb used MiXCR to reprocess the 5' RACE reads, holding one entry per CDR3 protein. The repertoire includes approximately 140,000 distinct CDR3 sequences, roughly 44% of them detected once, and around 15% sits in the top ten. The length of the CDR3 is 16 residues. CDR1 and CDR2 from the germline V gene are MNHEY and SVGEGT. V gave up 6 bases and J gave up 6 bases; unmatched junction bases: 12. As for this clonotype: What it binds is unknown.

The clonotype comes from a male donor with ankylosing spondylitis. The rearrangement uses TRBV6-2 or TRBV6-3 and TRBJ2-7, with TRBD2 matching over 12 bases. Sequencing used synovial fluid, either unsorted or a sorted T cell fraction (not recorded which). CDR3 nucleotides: TGTGCCAGCAGCTCCTTCACTAGCGGGAGGTTTAGCGAGCAGTACTTC. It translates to CASSSFTSGRFSEQYF.